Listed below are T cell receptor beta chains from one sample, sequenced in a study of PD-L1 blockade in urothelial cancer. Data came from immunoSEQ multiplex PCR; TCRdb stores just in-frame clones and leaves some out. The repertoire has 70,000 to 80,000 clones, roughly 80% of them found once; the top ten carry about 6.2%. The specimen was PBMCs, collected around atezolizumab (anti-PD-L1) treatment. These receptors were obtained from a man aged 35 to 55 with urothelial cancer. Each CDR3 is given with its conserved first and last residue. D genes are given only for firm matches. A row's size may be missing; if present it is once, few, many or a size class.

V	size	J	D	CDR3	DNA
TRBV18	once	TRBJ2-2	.	CASSLKTGNTGELFF	TGTGCCAGCTCCCTAAAAACAGGGAACACCGGGGAGCTGTTTTTT
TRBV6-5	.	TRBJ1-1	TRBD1	CASSLLGQATEAFF	TGTGCCAGCAGTCTTCTCGGACAGGCTACTGAAGCTTTCTTT
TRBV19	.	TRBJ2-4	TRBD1	CASSTGTGEVGNIQYF	TGTGCCAGTAGTACCGGGACAGGGGAGGTCGGAAACATTCAGTACTTC
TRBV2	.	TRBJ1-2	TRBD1	CASRGQVLANYGYTF	TGTGCCAGCAGGGGACAGGTGCTAGCTAACTATGGCTACACCTTC
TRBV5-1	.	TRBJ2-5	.	CASSPPSRGETQYF	TGCGCCAGCAGCCCCCCCTCTAGGGGTGAGACCCAGTACTTC
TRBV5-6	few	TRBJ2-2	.	CASSLGQLPGELFF	TGTGCCAGCTCGCTTGGACAGCTTCCCGGGGAGCTGTTTTTT
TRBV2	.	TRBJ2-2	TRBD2	CASSESGASGTGELFF	TGTGCCAGCAGTGAAAGCGGGGCTAGCGGGACCGGGGAGCTGTTTTTT
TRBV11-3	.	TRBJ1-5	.	CASSLVVRYSNQPQHF	TGTGCCAGCAGCTTAGTTGTTAGATATAGCAATCAGCCCCAGCATTTT
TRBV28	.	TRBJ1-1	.	CASSLSARGVTEAFF	TGTGCCAGCAGTTTATCAGCACGAGGAGTAACTGAAGCTTTCTTT
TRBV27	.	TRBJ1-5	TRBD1	CASSSTGTGHQPQHF	TGTGCCAGCAGTTCAACCGGGACAGGGCACCAGCCCCAGCATTTT
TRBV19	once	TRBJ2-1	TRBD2	CASSITAGGPSNEQFF	TGTGCCAGTAGTATAACGGCGGGAGGGCCGTCCAATGAGCAGTTCTTC
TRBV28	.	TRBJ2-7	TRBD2	CASSPGLAAYEQYF	TGTGCCAGCAGTCCGGGACTAGCGGCTTACGAGCAGTACTTC
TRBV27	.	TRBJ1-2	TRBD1	CASSRQGKLSGYTF	TGTGCCAGCAGTAGACAGGGGAAACTCTCTGGCTACACCTTC
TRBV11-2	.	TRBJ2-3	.	CASSPSPDTRTDTQYF	TGTGCCAGCAGTCCCAGCCCAGACACGCGCACAGATACGCAGTATTTT
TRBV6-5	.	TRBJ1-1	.	CASSYSKGRGGTFF	TGTGCCAGCAGTTACTCAAAGGGGAGGGGAGGCACTTTCTTT
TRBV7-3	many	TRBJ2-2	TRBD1	CASSVQGAGELFF	TGTGCCAGCAGCGTACAGGGGGCGGGGGAGCTGTTTTTT
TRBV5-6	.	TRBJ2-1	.	CASSSPSPQANEQFF	TGTGCCAGCAGCTCCCCTAGCCCCCAAGCGAATGAGCAGTTCTTC
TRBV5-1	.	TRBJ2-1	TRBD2	CASSWTFREGLMDEQFF	TGCGCCAGCAGCTGGACTTTTCGGGAGGGCCTCATGGATGAGCAGTTCTTC
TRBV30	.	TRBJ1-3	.	CAWSPRGGREKRNTIYF	TGTGCCTGGAGTCCTCGGGGGGGCAGGGAGAAACGAAACACCATATATTTT
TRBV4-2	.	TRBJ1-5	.	CASSQGEVYQPQHF	TGTGCCAGCAGCCAAGGAGAAGTTTATCAGCCCCAGCATTTT
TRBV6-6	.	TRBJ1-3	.	CASSYGDSSGNTIYF	TGTGCCAGCAGTTACGGTGACAGCTCTGGAAACACCATATATTTT
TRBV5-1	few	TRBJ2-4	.	CASSPGSPLAKNIQYF	TGCGCCAGCAGCCCGGGGTCACCCCTAGCCAAAAACATTCAGTACTTC
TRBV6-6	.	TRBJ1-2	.	CASIWDPGANYGYTF	TGTGCCAGCATTTGGGACCCGGGAGCTAACTATGGCTACACCTTC
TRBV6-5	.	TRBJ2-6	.	CASSLAVSGANVLTF	TGTGCCAGCAGTTTGGCGGTCTCTGGGGCCAACGTCCTGACTTTC
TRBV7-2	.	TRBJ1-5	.	CASSLAKGGYQPQHF	TGTGCCAGCAGCTTAGCCAAGGGAGGGTACCAGCCCCAGCATTTT
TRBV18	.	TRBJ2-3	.	CASSSGRDTQYF	TGTGCCAGCTCATCAGGTCGAGATACGCAGTATTTT